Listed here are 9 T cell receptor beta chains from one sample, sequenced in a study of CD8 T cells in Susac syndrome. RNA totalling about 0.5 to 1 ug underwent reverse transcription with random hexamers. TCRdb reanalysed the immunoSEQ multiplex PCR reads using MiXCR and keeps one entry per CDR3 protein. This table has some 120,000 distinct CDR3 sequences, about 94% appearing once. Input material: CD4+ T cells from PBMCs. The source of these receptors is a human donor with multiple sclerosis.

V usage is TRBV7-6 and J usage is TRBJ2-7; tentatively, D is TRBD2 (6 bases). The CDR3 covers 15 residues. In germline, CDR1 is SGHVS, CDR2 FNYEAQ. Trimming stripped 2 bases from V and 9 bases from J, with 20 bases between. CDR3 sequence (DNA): TGTGCCAGCAGCTTACCCCCAGGAGGGGCCGACGGGCAGTACTTC. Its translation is CASSLPPGGADGQYF.

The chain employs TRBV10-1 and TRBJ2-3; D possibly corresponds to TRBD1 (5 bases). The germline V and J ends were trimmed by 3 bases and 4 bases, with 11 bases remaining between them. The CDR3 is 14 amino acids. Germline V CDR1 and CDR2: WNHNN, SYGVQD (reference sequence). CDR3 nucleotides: TGCGCCAGCAGTGACGCCGCAGGGCCAGATACGCAGTATTTT. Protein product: CASSDAAGPDTQYF.

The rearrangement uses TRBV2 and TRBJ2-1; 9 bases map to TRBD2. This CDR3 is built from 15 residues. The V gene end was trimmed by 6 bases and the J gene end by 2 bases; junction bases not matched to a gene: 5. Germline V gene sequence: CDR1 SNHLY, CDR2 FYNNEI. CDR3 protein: CASRVTSGPYNEQFF. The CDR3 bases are TGTGCCAGCAGGGTTACTAGCGGGCCCTACAATGAGCAGTTCTTC.

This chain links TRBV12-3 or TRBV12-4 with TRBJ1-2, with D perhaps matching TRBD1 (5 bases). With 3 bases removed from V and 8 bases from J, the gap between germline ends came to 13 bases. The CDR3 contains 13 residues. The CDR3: CASSLPRGGGYTF. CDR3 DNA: TGTGCCAGCAGTTTGCCCCGGGGGGGAGGCTACACCTTC.

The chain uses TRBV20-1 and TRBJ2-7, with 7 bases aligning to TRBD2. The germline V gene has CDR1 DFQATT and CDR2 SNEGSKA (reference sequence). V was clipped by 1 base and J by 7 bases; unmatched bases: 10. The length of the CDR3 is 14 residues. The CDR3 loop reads CSARAAGTKSEQYF. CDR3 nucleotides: TGCAGTGCTAGAGCCGCCGGGACTAAGTCTGAGCAGTACTTC.

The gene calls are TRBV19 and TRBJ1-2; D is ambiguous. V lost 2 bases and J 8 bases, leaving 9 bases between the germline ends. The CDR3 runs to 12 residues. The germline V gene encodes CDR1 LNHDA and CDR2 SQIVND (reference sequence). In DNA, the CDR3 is TGTGCCAGTAGTATAATTTCAGGAGGCTACACCTTC. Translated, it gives CASSIISGGYTF.

The CDR3 coding sequence is TGTGCCATCAGTGGCGACGGGCTAGGCTACGAGCAGTACTTC. Translating it yields CAISGDGLGYEQYF. V gene TRBV10-3 combines with J gene TRBJ2-7, with D hard to call. Germline V gives CDR1 ENHRY, CDR2 SYGVKD. With 4 bases removed from V and 3 bases from J, the gap between germline ends came to 13 bases. The CDR3 is 14 amino acids.

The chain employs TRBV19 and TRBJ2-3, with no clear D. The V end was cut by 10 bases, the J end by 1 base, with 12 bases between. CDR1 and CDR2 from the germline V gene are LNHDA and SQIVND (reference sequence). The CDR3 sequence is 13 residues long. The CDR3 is CATAFQGTDTQYF. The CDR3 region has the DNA TGTGCCACCGCCTTCCAGGGCACAGATACGCAGTATTTT.

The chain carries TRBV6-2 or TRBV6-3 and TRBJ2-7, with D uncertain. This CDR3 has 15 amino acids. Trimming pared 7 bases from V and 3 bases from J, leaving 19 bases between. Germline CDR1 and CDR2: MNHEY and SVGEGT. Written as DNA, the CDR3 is TGTGCCAGCACCCGTCAAGCCAGTTTCGTCTACGAGCAGTACTTC. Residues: CASTRQASFVYEQYF.